A single sample is the source of the 21 T cell receptor beta chains below, sequenced in a study of blood T cell repertoires in COVID-19. Only in-frame clones appear in the TCRdb table, and some are missing; sequencing was by immunoSEQ multiplex PCR. The table has just under 60,000 clones, 80% to 85% seen once; the top ten hold about 9.2%. The specimen sequenced was peripheral blood. The receptors were gathered from a man older than 75 with COVID-19, enrolled during active disease.

J is TRBJ1-2 and V is TRBV5-5; 7 nucleotides match TRBD1. This CDR3 is 14 amino acids long. The V and J ends lost 0 bases and 4 bases, in that order; junction bases with no gene match: 3. The germline CDR1 and CDR2 sequences are SGHKS and YYEKEE (reference sequence). The DNA for the CDR3 is TGTGCCAGCAGCTTGGGAGGGGGCGGCTATGGCTACACCTTC. Amino acids: CASSLGGGGYGYTF.

The chain joins TRBV6-5 to TRBJ1-1, with 9 nucleotides matching TRBD1. The germline V gene encodes CDR1 MNHEY and CDR2 SVGAGI. The J segment lost 5 bases and the V segment lost 2 bases, leaving 9 bases of the junction unmatched. The CDR3 runs to 16 residues. The CDR3 nucleotides are TGTGCCAGCAGTTACCATGGGACAGGGAAGATTACTGAAGCTTTCTTT. The encoded protein is CASSYHGTGKITEAFF.

The CDR3 bases are TGTGCCAGCAGCCGCACGGAGCGTGAAAAACTGTTTTTT. Translating it yields CASSRTEREKLFF. The chain couples TRBV7-2 to TRBJ1-4, with D uncertain. This CDR3 is 13 amino acids long. Per the germline V gene, CDR1 is SGHTA and CDR2 is FQGNSA. V lost 5 bases and J 7 bases, leaving 11 bases between the germline ends.

The chain has TRBV6-6 and TRBJ1-2, with D maybe TRBD1 (5 bases). This CDR3 has 12 amino acids. Germline lookup yields CDR1 MNHNY and CDR2 SVGAGI (reference sequence). Trimming removed 4 bases at V and 6 bases at J, with 9 bases between. The DNA for the CDR3 is TGTGCCAGCAGTTGGGGGGATGATGGCTACACCTTC. This translates into CASSWGDDGYTF.

The CDR3 nucleotides are TGCGCCAGCAGCTTGGACTCGAACACTGAAGCTTTCTTT. Translation gives CASSLDSNTEAFF. The chain couples TRBV5-1 to TRBJ1-1, with D hard to call. The CDR3 length is 13 residues. Germline V gene sequence: CDR1 SGHRS, CDR2 YFSETQ. With 0 bases removed from V and 1 base from J, the gap between germline ends came to 4 bases. Looking up the rest from reference TRBV5-1 and TRBJ1-1 gives the full variable domain: KAGVTQTPRYLIKTRGQQVTLSCSPISGHRSVSWYQQTPGQGLQFLFEYFSETQRNKGNFPGRFSGRQFSNSRSEMNVSTLELGDSALYLCASSLDSNTEAFFGQGTRLTVV.

This clone has more than one count but fewer than ten. The chain has TRBV9 and TRBJ1-5; D possibly corresponds to TRBD1 (5 bases). CDR3 length equals 16 residues. Germline V gene lookup returns CDR1 SGDLS and CDR2 YYNGEE. V was clipped by 2 bases and J by 4 bases, with 16 bases between them. The CDR3 DNA sequence: TGTGCCAGCAGCGTCGGCATTGGGGGACTTAATCAGCCCCAGCATTTT. Encoded protein: CASSVGIGGLNQPQHF.

The genes are TRBV4-1 and TRBJ1-2; 7 bases fit TRBD1. The V segment lost 1 base and the J segment 3 bases; nucleotides outside the gene matches: 11. The CDR3 is 17 amino acids. In germline, CDR1 is MGHRA, CDR2 YSYEKL. In DNA, the CDR3 is TGCGCCAGCAGCCAAGTTAATTATGACAGGGAGCACTATGGCTACACCTTC. Encoded protein: CASSQVNYDREHYGYTF.

This sequence joins TRBV10-3 and TRBJ1-5; D is possibly TRBD1 (5 bases). The ends were cut back, 2 bases at V and 9 bases at J, with 14 bases in the middle. The CDR3 covers 14 residues. CDR1 ENHRY and CDR2 SYGVKD come from the germline V gene. The CDR3 sequence is CAISEGRDDRPQHF. DNA of the CDR3: TGTGCCATCAGTGAGGGCAGGGATGATCGGCCCCAGCATTTT.

In this sample, this clone turned up a few times. J is TRBJ1-1 and V is TRBV6-5; no clear D gene. This CDR3 comprises 16 residues. Trimming shortened V by 0 bases and J by 0 bases, and 11 bases separated the two germline ends. Germline CDR1 and CDR2: MNHEY and SVGAGI. Here the CDR3 DNA reads TGTGCCAGCAGTTACTCCCCCCCGGGTTTGAACACTGAAGCTTTCTTT. Translating it yields CASSYSPPGLNTEAFF.

This chain uses TRBV5-1 with TRBJ2-1, with 9 bases that match TRBD2. V lost 0 bases and J lost 5; bases outside the gene matches: 6. The CDR3 sequence is 16 residues long. CDR1 is SGHRS, CDR2 YFSETQ, per germline. Here the CDR3 DNA reads TGCGCCAGCAGCTTGGTGCTAGCGGGAAGGAACAATGAGCAGTTCTTC. This codes for CASSLVLAGRNNEQFF.

This rearrangement joins TRBV28 to TRBJ1-2, with TRBD1 matching 7 bases. The V gene end was trimmed by 0 bases and the J gene end by 7 bases; junction bases not matched to a gene: 5. CDR1 is MDHEN and CDR2 is SYDVKM in the germline V gene. The CDR3 spans 14 residues. CDR3 protein: CASSLWNRGGGYTF. In DNA, the CDR3 is TGTGCCAGCAGTTTATGGAACAGGGGAGGTGGCTACACCTTC.

The gene calls are TRBV6-5 and TRBJ2-3; 10 nucleotides align to TRBD2. The V gene's germline CDR1 is MNHEY and CDR2 SVGAGI. V dropped 4 bases and J dropped 3; count of bases not matched to a gene: 1. This CDR3 region has 14 residues. CDR3 loop: CASSSSGSTDTQYF. The CDR3, as DNA: TGTGCCAGCAGTTCTAGCGGGAGTACAGATACGCAGTATTTT.

The chain employs TRBV29-1 and TRBJ1-1; perhaps TRBD1 as D (6 bases). CDR3 length: 11 residues. The ends were cut back, 7 bases at V and 6 bases at J, with 12 bases in the middle. CDR1 and CDR2 (germline): SQVTM, ANQGSEA. CDR3 sequence reads: CSGTDGAEAFF. The CDR3 nucleotides are TGCAGCGGGACAGATGGGGCTGAAGCTTTCTTT.

This chain uses TRBV2 with TRBJ2-2; possibly TRBD2 for D (6 bases). Germline V gene lookup returns CDR1 SNHLY and CDR2 FYNNEI. The V end was cut by 6 bases, the J end by 0 bases, with 8 bases between. The CDR3 contains 14 residues. The CDR3 sequence is CASRWTTNTGELFF. CDR3 nucleotides: TGTGCCAGCAGATGGACTACGAACACCGGGGAGCTGTTTTTT.

The chain combines TRBV30 with TRBJ1-6; possible D gene TRBD1, 6 bases. The CDR3 consists of 14 residues. V was clipped by 2 bases and J by 7 bases, with 12 bases between them. Germline V lookup: CDR1 GTSNPN, CDR2 SVGIG (reference sequence). The CDR3, as DNA: TGTGCCTGGAGTATGGACAGTGTGAATTCACCCCTCCACTTT. This sequence encodes CAWSMDSVNSPLHF.

The table lists this clone with a count of one. The rearrangement uses TRBV4-3 and TRBJ2-7; maybe TRBD2 (7 bases). The CDR3 loop spans 16 amino acids. Trimming cost V 0 bases and J 2 bases, with 14 bases left between them. Germline V gene lookup returns CDR1 LGHNA and CDR2 YSLEER. The CDR3 loop is CASSQDGAGAAYEQYF. The CDR3 nucleotides read TGCGCCAGCAGCCAAGATGGCGCGGGGGCCGCCTACGAGCAGTACTTC.

The gene calls are TRBV5-1 and TRBJ1-1; 9 nucleotides align to TRBD1. Germline V gene lookup returns CDR1 SGHRS and CDR2 YFSETQ. V was pared by 3 bases and J by 0 bases, with 6 bases of the junction left unmatched. The CDR3 runs to 16 residues. The DNA for the CDR3 is TGCGCCAGCAGCTCCACAGGGGGCACTTTGAACACTGAAGCTTTCTTT. Translation: CASSSTGGTLNTEAFF.

The genes are TRBV10-1 and TRBJ2-5; 9 bases fit TRBD2. V shed 3 bases and J 4 bases; nucleotides not matched to a gene: 9. CDR1 is WNHNN, CDR2 SYGVQD, per germline (reference sequence). The CDR3 runs to 16 residues. CDR3 nucleotide sequence: TGCGCCAGCAGTGACACCGGGACTAGCCGACGAGAGACCCAGTACTTC. Amino acid sequence: CASSDTGTSRRETQYF.

This chain links TRBV7-2 with TRBJ2-2; unclear D gene. The CDR3 spans 15 residues. From germline, CDR1 is SGHTA and CDR2 FQGNSA. The V gene lost 5 bases and the J gene lost 2 bases, with 12 bases spanning the gap. The CDR3 spells CASSPMGVNTGELFF. In DNA form, the CDR3 reads TGTGCCAGCAGCCCTATGGGCGTAAACACCGGGGAGCTGTTTTTT.

As to this clone: A read error may account for a junction end that differs from germline. Within the sample, other DNA sequences also encode this same CDR3. The chain joins TRBV10-3 to TRBJ1-5, with D perhaps TRBD1 (5 bases). CDR1 and CDR2 (germline): ENHRY, SYGVKD. The CDR3 has 14 amino acids. CDR3 protein: CAISVQGSNQPQHF. The CDR3 region has the DNA TGCGCCATCAGTGTGCAGGGAAGCAATCAGCCCCAGCATTTT.

A single count supports this clone. CDR3: CASSPGGVYQPQHF. The CDR3 DNA reads as TGTGCCAGCTCACCAGGGGGCGTATATCAGCCCCAGCATTTT. This chain connects TRBV18 to TRBJ1-5; maybe TRBD1 (6 bases). Looked up from germline, CDR1 is KGHSH and CDR2 is LQKENI. V lost 2 bases and J 5 bases, leaving 10 bases between the germline ends. CDR3 length: 14 residues.